Listed here are 9 T cell receptor beta chains from one sample, sequenced in a study of regulatory T cells in long-lasting Graves disease. Time point in this sample: persistent/refractory GD, antithyroid drugs over 5 years with positive TRAb. The TCR library was made from RNA that had been extracted from PBMCs in TRIzol. Library construction for TCR beta used iRepertoire HTBI primers and Arm-PCR of CDR3 regions. TCRdb fed the multiplex PCR reads into MiXCR, producing one record per CDR3 protein. The sample records 310,000 or so distinct CDR3 sequences, under 25% being singletons. The sample was peripheral blood mononuclear cells (PBMCs), taken when the disease was refractory, from a patient treated with antithyroid drugs. The origin of the receptors is a female donor with Graves disease.

The chain carries TRBV28 and TRBJ1-2; no reliable D call. Trimming pared 3 bases from V and 2 bases from J, leaving 7 bases between. CDR1 MDHEN and CDR2 SYDVKM come from the germline V gene. This CDR3 contains 13 residues. CDR3 sequence (DNA): TGTGCCAGCAGTTTTTCACCGAACTATGGCTACACCTTC. As protein: CASSFSPNYGYTF.

This clonotype occurred many times. The chain couples TRBV7-2 to TRBJ2-5; D is uncertain. The length of the CDR3 is 15 residues. Germline V gives CDR1 SGHTA, CDR2 FQGNSA. The V and J ends lost 1 base and 2 bases respectively, with 11 bases between them. The CDR3 reads CASSLVYQKQETQYF. The CDR3 region has the DNA TGTGCCAGCAGCTTAGTCTATCAAAAGCAAGAGACCCAGTACTTC.

This clonotype was observed at least ten times. The chain couples TRBV20-1 to TRBJ1-5; the D is unclear. The CDR3 length is 14 residues. V was clipped by 6 bases and J by 3 bases, with 15 bases between them. Germline V lookup: CDR1 DFQATT, CDR2 SNEGSKA (reference sequence). In DNA form, the CDR3 reads TGCAGTGCCTATCAAGGGCAGTACAATCAGCCCCAGCATTTT. Protein sequence: CSAYQGQYNQPQHF.

On this clonotype itself: A much more abundant neighbour one base away suggests this may be a read error. The chain joins TRBV30 to TRBJ1-4; D uncertain. Germline CDR1 is GTSNPN and CDR2 is SVGIG (reference sequence). Trimming took 0 bases from V and 8 from J, leaving 7 bases between them. This CDR3 is built from 12 residues. The CDR3 loop is CAWSVVGEKLFF. CDR3 coding DNA: TGTGCCTGGAGTGTGGTGGGGGAAAAACTGTTTTTT. Based on the CDR3 plus reference TRBV30 and TRBJ1-4, the full variable domain is SQTIHQWPATLVQPVGSPLSLECTVEGTSNPNLYWYRQAAGRGLQLLFYSVGIGQISSEVPQNLSASRPQDRQFILSSKKLLLSDSGFYLCAWSVVGEKLFFGSGTQLSVL.

V usage is TRBV7-9 and J usage is TRBJ2-4; no clear D gene. The germline gives CDR1 SEHNR, CDR2 FQNEAQ (reference sequence). This CDR3 spans 15 amino acids. The ends were cut back, 3 bases at V and 2 bases at J, with 11 bases in the middle. As DNA, the CDR3 is TGTGCCAGCAGCTTCCCCGGCACACCCAAAAACATTCAGTACTTC. The encoded protein is CASSFPGTPKNIQYF.

This clonotype was observed many times. The chain links TRBV6-1 to TRBJ2-6; D remains ambiguous. This CDR3 is 15 amino acids long. V was clipped by 6 bases and J by 0 bases, with 9 bases between them. Germline loops: CDR1 MNHNS, CDR2 SASEGT. CDR3 amino acids: CASRAQASGANVLTF. CDR3 bases: TGTGCCAGCAGAGCTCAAGCCTCTGGGGCCAACGTCCTGACTTTC.

This clonotype was observed many times. V is TRBV28 and J is TRBJ2-7; 7 nucleotides match TRBD2. There are 14 residues in the CDR3. The trim removed 6 bases at V and 4 bases at J, leaving 9 bases unmatched. Germline V gene data show CDR1 as MDHEN and CDR2 as SYDVKM. The chain's CDR3 is CASRDKSGLYEQYF. Written as DNA, the CDR3 is TGTGCCAGCAGGGACAAGTCGGGACTATACGAGCAGTACTTC.

This clonotype came up many times. The chain uses TRBV6-5 and TRBJ1-1; maybe TRBD1 (6 bases). Germline V lookup: CDR1 MNHEY, CDR2 SVGAGI. This CDR3 comprises 13 residues. V was clipped by 2 bases and J by 2 bases, with 6 bases between them. CDR3 in amino acids: CASSYGTNTEAFF. CDR3 nucleotides: TGTGCCAGCAGTTACGGGACAAACACTGAAGCTTTCTTT.

This clonotype appeared a few times. V gene TRBV18 combines with J gene TRBJ2-7, with D possibly matching TRBD1 (5 bases). Germline CDR1 is KGHSH and CDR2 is LQKENI. The CDR3 has 15 residues. Trimming cost V 1 base and J 6 bases, with 16 bases left between them. The CDR3 sequence is CASSPLETEVSEQYF. CDR3 sequence (DNA): TGTGCCAGCTCACCACTCGAGACAGAGGTCTCCGAGCAGTACTTC.